Listed here are 22 T cell receptor beta chains from one sample, sequenced in a study of cytomegalovirus exposure and HLA in healthy donors. A multiplex PCR was run with 60 Vbeta primers and 13 Jbeta primers. Profiling relied on immunoSEQ multiplex PCR, and the TCRdb table lists in-frame clones only, not all of them. The repertoire holds under 150,000 clones, with approximately 83% as singletons. The sequencing input was PBMCs. The receptors stem from a woman aged 35 to 49 in good health and CMV-seronegative.

The gene calls are TRBV6-6 and TRBJ1-2; D is uncertain. The CDR3 extends over 16 amino acids. CDR1 is MNHNY, CDR2 SVGAGI, per germline (reference sequence). The V end lost 1 base, the J end lost 2 bases, and 14 bases lay between the germline ends. This CDR3 reads CASSYLERAGNYGYTF. CDR3 DNA: TGTGCCAGCAGTTACTTAGAGAGGGCCGGGAACTATGGCTACACCTTC.

The chain uses TRBV6-4 and TRBJ2-3, with TRBD2 matching 10 bases. The CDR3 length is 15 residues. V gave up 2 bases and J gave up 7 bases; unmatched junction bases: 6. Germline V gene sequence: CDR1 MRHNA, CDR2 SNTAGT. The CDR3 nucleotides are TGTGCCAGCAGTGACCTAGCGGGAGTAGATCATACGCAGTATTTT. Translating gives CASSDLAGVDHTQYF.

The CDR3 coding sequence is TGCGCCAGCAGCCAAGTAGGGGGGGTCCACACCGGGGAGCTGTTTTTT. The encoded protein is CASSQVGGVHTGELFF. The chain combines TRBV4-1 with TRBJ2-2, with D possibly matching TRBD2 (7 bases). Per germline, CDR1 MGHRA and CDR2 YSYEKL. V was clipped by 1 base and J by 3 bases, with 12 bases between them. The CDR3 runs to 16 residues.

This clone was detected once. The chain recombines TRBV18 with TRBJ1-2; 7 bases agree with TRBD1. Germline V lookup: CDR1 KGHSH, CDR2 LQKENI. There are 15 residues in the CDR3. J lost 5 bases, V lost 0 bases, and 6 bases had no gene match. In nucleotides, the CDR3 is TGTGCCAGCTCACCACCGGGACAGAGAGAGTATGGCTACACCTTC. This codes for CASSPPGQREYGYTF.

The chain recombines TRBV11-2 with TRBJ2-3; 7 bases are shared with TRBD2. Germline CDR1 reads SGHAT; CDR2 reads FQNNGV. The J segment lost 9 bases and the V segment lost 4 bases, leaving 13 bases of the junction unmatched. The length of the CDR3 is 15 residues. The CDR3 protein is CASSWSGALWITQYF. The CDR3 DNA is TGTGCCAGCAGCTGGAGCGGGGCTCTATGGATCACGCAGTATTTT.

The chain links TRBV28 to TRBJ1-3; 12 nucleotides align to TRBD1. J lost 5 bases, V lost 8 bases, and 4 bases had no gene match. The CDR3 loop spans 14 amino acids. Germline V CDR1 and CDR2: MDHEN, SYDVKM. CDR3 region: CASRDRGQRNTIYF. CDR3 DNA sequence: TGTGCCAGCCGGGACAGGGGGCAGCGAAACACCATATATTTT.

For the CDR3, the DNA is TGTGCCAGCAGCAAAGGGGACGGGGGCTATGGCTACACCTTC. It codes for CASSKGDGGYGYTF. This chain connects TRBV7-8 to TRBJ1-2, with a tentative D call TRBD1 (5 bases). Per germline, CDR1 SGHVS and CDR2 FQNEAQ. V was trimmed by 5 bases and J by 4 bases, leaving 14 bases between them. This CDR3 spans 14 amino acids.

This clone was picked up one time. This chain joins TRBV4-1 and TRBJ2-5, with TRBD1 identical over 8 bases. The J call may be faulty, since TRBJ2-7 better matches the DNA end. Germline CDR1 is MGHRA and CDR2 is YSYEKL. The CDR3 has 14 residues. The CDR3 is CASSHPTGAYEQYF. The CDR3 DNA reads TGCGCCAGCAGCCACCCGACAGGGGCCTACGAGCAGTACTTC.

The gene calls are TRBV14 and TRBJ1-2; perhaps TRBD1 as D (6 bases). In germline, CDR1 is SGHDN, CDR2 FVKESK. The ends were cut back, 5 bases at V and 4 bases at J, with 11 bases in the middle. The CDR3 is 13 residues long. The DNA for the CDR3 is TGTGCCAGCAGCGCATGGACAGCCTATGGCTACACCTTC. This gives the protein CASSAWTAYGYTF.

The chain links TRBV19 to TRBJ2-1, with 8 bases fitting TRBD2. V was clipped by 9 bases and J by 7 bases; unmatched bases: 8. The V gene's germline CDR1 is LNHDA and CDR2 SQIVND (reference sequence). The CDR3 has 13 amino acids. CDR3 region: CASGGGLWNEQFF. The DNA for the CDR3 is TGTGCCAGCGGGGGGGGATTGTGGAATGAGCAGTTCTTC.

Only one count was recorded for this clone. The V gene is TRBV6-5, the J gene TRBJ1-5; TRBD1 matches at 9 bases. Per germline, CDR1 MNHEY and CDR2 SVGAGI. This CDR3 contains 13 residues. Trimming took 5 bases from V and 7 from J; bases not matched to a gene: 3. The DNA of the CDR3 is TGTGCCAGCAGTCCGGACAGGGGCCAGCCCCAGCATTTT. Protein: CASSPDRGQPQHF.

The chain links TRBV28 to TRBJ1-3; 9 nucleotides match TRBD1. Germline V gene sequence: CDR1 MDHEN, CDR2 SYDVKM. The length of the CDR3 is 16 residues. Unmatched junction bases numbered 8, after V lost 5 bases and J lost 3 bases. The CDR3 sequence: CASSTPGQGYGNTIYF. The CDR3 DNA follows: TGTGCCAGCAGTACGCCGGGACAGGGTTATGGAAACACCATATATTTT.

The table lists this clone with a few counts. This chain uses TRBV7-9 with TRBJ1-5; no clear D. Germline V gene sequence: CDR1 SEHNR, CDR2 FQNEAQ (reference sequence). Trimming took 1 base from V and 7 from J, leaving 5 bases between them. The length of the CDR3 is 12 residues. The CDR3: CASSLEQQPQHF. The CDR3 DNA is TGTGCCAGCAGCTTAGAGCAACAGCCCCAGCATTTT.

The V call is TRBV28, the J call TRBJ2-2; 7 positions match TRBD2. The germline gives CDR1 MDHEN, CDR2 SYDVKM. The V and J ends lost 3 bases and 1 base, in that order; junction bases with no gene match: 2. The CDR3 covers 15 residues. The CDR3 bases are TGTGCCAGCAGTTTTGGGGGGGGGAACACCGGGGAGCTGTTTTTT. This encodes CASSFGGGNTGELFF.

The J gene is TRBJ2-3, the V gene TRBV9, with 8 bases fitting TRBD2. V shed 3 bases, J shed 3 bases, and the junction held 3 bases outside the gene matches. This CDR3 comprises 14 residues. Germline values: CDR1 SGDLS, CDR2 YYNGEE. CDR3 sequence reads: CASSAGGKTDTQYF. As DNA, the CDR3 is TGTGCCAGCAGCGCGGGGGGGAAGACAGATACGCAGTATTTT.

The chain combines TRBV5-1 with TRBJ1-2; TRBD1 matches 7 bases. Germline CDR1 reads SGHRS; CDR2 reads YFSETQ. The CDR3 extends over 13 amino acids. V was clipped by 4 bases and J by 8 bases; unmatched bases: 8. The CDR3 is CASSQDRSWGYTF. CDR3 DNA sequence: TGCGCCAGCAGCCAGGACAGGTCCTGGGGCTACACCTTC.

CDR3 nucleotides: TGTGCCAGCAGTTTATCGTCCCTCGAGCAGTACTTC. Protein product: CASSLSSLEQYF. The chain carries TRBV28 and TRBJ2-7, with no clear D. The ends were cut back, 1 base at V and 6 bases at J, with 7 bases in the middle. The V gene's germline CDR1 is MDHEN and CDR2 SYDVKM. The CDR3 has 12 amino acids.

This clone occurred a few times. The rearrangement joins TRBV5-6 to TRBJ2-1, with 11 bases matching TRBD1. This CDR3 comprises 15 residues. Germline V gives CDR1 SGHDT, CDR2 YYEEEE. The trim removed 5 bases at V and 0 bases at J, leaving 1 base unmatched. The CDR3 region has the DNA TGTGCCAGCAGAGGGACAGGGGGCTCCTACAATGAGCAGTTCTTC. Its protein is CASRGTGGSYNEQFF.

This clone occurred once. This chain joins TRBV7-2 and TRBJ2-5; 11 bases line up with TRBD1. Germline V gives CDR1 SGHTA, CDR2 FQGNSA. Losses at the gene ends were 1 base for V and 7 bases for J; bases not matched to a gene: 5. The CDR3 is 15 amino acids. The CDR3 reads CASSLGTGGWVTQYF. In DNA form, the CDR3 reads TGTGCCAGCAGCTTAGGGACAGGGGGCTGGGTGACCCAGTACTTC.

The rearrangement links TRBV19 to TRBJ2-7; D may be TRBD1 (7 bases). Germline V gene data show CDR1 as LNHDA and CDR2 as SQIVND (reference sequence). There are 15 residues in the CDR3. Trimming took off 5 bases at V and 2 bases at J, with 16 bases between the two ends. In DNA, the CDR3 is TGTGCCAGTAGTGACCAGGGGGGCGCCGCCTACGAGCAGTACTTC. It translates to CASSDQGGAAYEQYF.

About this clone: One end of the junction is discordant with germline, which a read error may explain. The chain combines TRBV7-9 with TRBJ2-3; 9 nucleotides match TRBD1. CDR1 and CDR2 from the germline V gene are SEHNR and FQNEAQ (reference sequence). This CDR3 is built from 16 residues. In nucleotides, the CDR3 is TGTTCCAGCAGCTTAGAGGGGACAGGGCGCTCGGATACGCAGTATTTT. Its translation is CSSSLEGTGRSDTQYF.

This chain joins TRBV27 and TRBJ2-1, with TRBD2 matching 11 bases. CDR3 length: 15 residues. V lost 8 bases, J lost 4 bases, and 7 bases stayed unmatched. Germline V gene data show CDR1 as MNHEY and CDR2 as SMNVEV (reference sequence). Here the CDR3 DNA reads TGTGCCAGCGGGAGACTAGCGGGAACGTACAATGAGCAGTTCTTC. This encodes CASGRLAGTYNEQFF.